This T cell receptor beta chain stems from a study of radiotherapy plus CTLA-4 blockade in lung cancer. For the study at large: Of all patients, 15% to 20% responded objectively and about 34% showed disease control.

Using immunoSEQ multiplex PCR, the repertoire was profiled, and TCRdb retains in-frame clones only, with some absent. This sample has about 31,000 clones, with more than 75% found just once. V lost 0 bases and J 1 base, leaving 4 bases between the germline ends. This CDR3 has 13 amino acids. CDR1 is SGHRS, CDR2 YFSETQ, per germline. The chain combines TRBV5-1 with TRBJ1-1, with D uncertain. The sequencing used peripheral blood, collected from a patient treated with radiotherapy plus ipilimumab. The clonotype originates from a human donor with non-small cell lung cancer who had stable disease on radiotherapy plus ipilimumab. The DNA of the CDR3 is TGCGCCAGCAGCTTGGAACCGAACACTGAAGCTTTCTTT. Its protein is CASSLEPNTEAFF.